The 3 T cell receptor beta chains presented below share a single source sample, sequenced in a study of blood T cells in healthy people across ages. Using a J-beta primer mix together with a sample-barcoded 5' primer, a second PCR was run for about 6 to 11 cycles. TCRdb analysed the 5' RACE reads with MiXCR anew, one entry per CDR3 protein. This sample has about 1.4 million distinct CDR3 sequences, with roughly 60% found just once. Sequenced: blood. Receptors originate from a man younger than 35 in good health.

The gene calls are TRBV5-1 and TRBJ2-1, with D possibly being TRBD2 (6 bases). Germline V lookup: CDR1 SGHRS, CDR2 YFSETQ. V was trimmed by 4 bases and J by 1 base, leaving 18 bases between them. The CDR3 extends over 17 amino acids. The CDR3 nucleotides read TGCGCCAGCAGCGTGTCTGGGAGTAGCGGATCCTACAATGAGCAGTTCTTC. As protein: CASSVSGSSGSYNEQFF.

V is TRBV3-1 and J is TRBJ2-1; D tentatively reads TRBD1 or TRBD2 (6 bases each). Germline CDR1 is LGHDT and CDR2 is YNNKEL (reference sequence). V was clipped by 4 bases and J by 0 bases, with 19 bases between them. The CDR3 runs to 18 residues. Written as DNA, the CDR3 is TGTGCCAGCAGCCTAAAGGTCGGGGGCATACCCTCCTACAATGAGCAGTTCTTC. Amino acids: CASSLKVGGIPSYNEQFF.

The CDR3 region is CASSAGLAGLNIQYF. The CDR3 bases are TGTGCCAGCAGCGCGGGACTAGCGGGACTAAACATTCAGTACTTC. V is TRBV11-2 and J is TRBJ2-4; 13 nucleotides line up with TRBD2. CDR1 is SGHAT and CDR2 is FQNNGV in the germline V gene. The J segment lost 6 bases and the V segment lost 5 bases, leaving 4 bases of the junction unmatched. The CDR3 sequence is 15 residues long.